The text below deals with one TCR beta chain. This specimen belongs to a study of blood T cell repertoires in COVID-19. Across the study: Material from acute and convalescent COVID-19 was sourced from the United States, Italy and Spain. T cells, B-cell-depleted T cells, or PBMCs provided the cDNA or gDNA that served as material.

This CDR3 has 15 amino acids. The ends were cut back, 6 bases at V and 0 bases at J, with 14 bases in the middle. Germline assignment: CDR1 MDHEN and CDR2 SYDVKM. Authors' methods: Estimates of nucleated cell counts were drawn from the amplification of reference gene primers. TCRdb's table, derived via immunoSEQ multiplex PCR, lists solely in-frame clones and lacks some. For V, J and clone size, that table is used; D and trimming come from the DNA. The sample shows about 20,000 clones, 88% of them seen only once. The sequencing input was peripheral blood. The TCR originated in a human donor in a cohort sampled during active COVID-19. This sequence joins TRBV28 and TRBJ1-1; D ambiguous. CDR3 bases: TGTGCCAGCAGCTCATCCTCTAAGTTGAACACTGAAGCTTTCTTT. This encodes CASSSSSKLNTEAFF.